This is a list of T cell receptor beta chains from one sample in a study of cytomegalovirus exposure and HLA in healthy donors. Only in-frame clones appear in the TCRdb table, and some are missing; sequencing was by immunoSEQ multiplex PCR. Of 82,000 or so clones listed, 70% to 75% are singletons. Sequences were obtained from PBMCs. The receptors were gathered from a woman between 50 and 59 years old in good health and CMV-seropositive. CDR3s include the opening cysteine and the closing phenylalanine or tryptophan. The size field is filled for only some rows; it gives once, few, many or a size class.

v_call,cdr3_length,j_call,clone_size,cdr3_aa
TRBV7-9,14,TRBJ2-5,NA,CASSLSPNQETQYF
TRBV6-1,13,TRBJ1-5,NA,CASRVGSGQPQHF
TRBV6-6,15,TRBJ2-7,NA,CASRLAGGSTYEQYF
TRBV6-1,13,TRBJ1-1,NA,CASSPTGNTEAFF
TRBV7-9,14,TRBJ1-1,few,CASRTGTGSTEAFF
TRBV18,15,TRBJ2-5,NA,CASSPPGRPQETQYF
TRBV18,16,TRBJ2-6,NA,CASSPQGAPGANVLTF
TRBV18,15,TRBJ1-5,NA,CASSPNSGNNQPQHF
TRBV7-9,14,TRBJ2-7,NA,CASSFAGVSYEQYF
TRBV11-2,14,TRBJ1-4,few,CASSLGLVNEKLFF
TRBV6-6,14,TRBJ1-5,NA,CASTWTGDNQPQHF
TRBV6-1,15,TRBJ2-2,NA,CASSLGTPYTGELFF
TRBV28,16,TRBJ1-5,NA,CASSKLQGAGPRPQHF
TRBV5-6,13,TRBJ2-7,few,CASSLGYSREQYF
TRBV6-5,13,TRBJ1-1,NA,CASSYGGYTEAFF
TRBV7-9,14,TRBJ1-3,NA,CASSSSLSGNTIYF
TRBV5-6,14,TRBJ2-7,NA,CASKVSQGAYEQYF
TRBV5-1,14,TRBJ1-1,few,CASSSGQEVTEAFF
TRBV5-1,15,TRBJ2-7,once,CASSSPGNNAYEQYF
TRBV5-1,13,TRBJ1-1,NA,CASSYTRNTEAFF
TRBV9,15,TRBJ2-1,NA,CASSSLGESYNEQFF
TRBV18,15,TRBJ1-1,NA,CASSQHRAENTEASF
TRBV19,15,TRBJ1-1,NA,CASSIGWDRNTEAFF
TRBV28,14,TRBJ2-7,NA,CASSSWQGAYEQYF
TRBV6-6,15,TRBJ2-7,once,CASRVVQGRGDEQYF
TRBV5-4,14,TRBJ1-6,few,CASSPGTVNSPLHF
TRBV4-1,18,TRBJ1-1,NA,CASSQVILGKTGNTEAFF
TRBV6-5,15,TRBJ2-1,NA,CASSYGLAGGREQFF
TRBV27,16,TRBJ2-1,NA,CASSPVLAGISNEQFF
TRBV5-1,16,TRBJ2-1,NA,CASSLEAREPSHEQFF
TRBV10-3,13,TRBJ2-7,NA,CAISVDRVGEQYF
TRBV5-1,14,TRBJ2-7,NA,CASSSGQGLAEQYF
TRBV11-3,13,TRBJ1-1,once,CASSLLSGSEAFF
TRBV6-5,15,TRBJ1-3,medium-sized,CASRTDKAPGNTIYF
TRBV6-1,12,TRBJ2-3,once,CASELAADTQYF
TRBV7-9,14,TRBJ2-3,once,CATKKAGRTDTQYF
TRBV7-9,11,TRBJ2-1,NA,CASSLAAEQFF
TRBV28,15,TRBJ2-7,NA,CASSPPGLAGDEQYF
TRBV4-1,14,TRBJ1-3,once,CASSQDNSGNTIYF